The text below deals with one TCR beta chain. This receptor's antigen is unknown. Per-base qualities were not stored, and no clone one base away is much larger. These data come from a study of blood T cell repertoires in COVID-19 (dated by TCRdb to 2019 to 2021). About the study as a whole: Recovered participants in ImmuneRACE Cohort 3 were defined as having two consecutive negative NP/OP PCR tests, clearance from a healthcare professional, or resolution of symptoms. Collaborator samples came from the United States, Italy and Spain and covered acute and convalescent phases of COVID-19. The prospective study material was composed of cDNA or gDNA derived from T cells, B-cell-depleted T cells, or PBMCs. Subjects who had been exposed to COVID-19, were actively infected with it, or had recovered from it provided the deeply sampled blood TCRbeta repertoires that made up the dataset. The repertoires were released in a freely available public database meant as a resource for research on the immune response to SARS-CoV-2. The samples were drawn from two sources: the first 160 participants of the ongoing ImmuneRACE study, and 1,000 to 1,500 subjects contributed by 6 global collaborators. A de-identified subject ID, COVID-19 status, age in years and sex were almost always included in the sample metadata. HLA class I and class II types, where available, came from metadata supplied by the sample provider rather than from assay-based typing. The investigation overall reported the following: The amount of clinical and demographic metadata varied by source and participant and was provided uncurated.

TCRbeta CDR3 regions were amplified from genomic DNA using the immunoSEQ Assay, a bias-controlled multiplex PCR. Processing in the source paper ran as follows. The number of nucleated cells in each sample was estimated by amplification of reference gene primers within the assay. Sequence reads were collapsed and filtered to measure the absolute abundance of every unique TCRbeta CDR3 rearrangement. For each sample, productive Simpson clonality was calculated by taking the square root of Simpson's diversity index across productive rearrangements. Here the immuneACCESS table is served through TCRdb, limited to in-frame sequences with V and J called. Missing clones are a known gap in these copies; in checked studies unresolved V genes cover under half, and the rest lacks a known reason. The DNA gave D and trimming, while V, J and clone size come from that table. The sample contains about 190,000 clones, about 86% of them found a single time. 20% to 25% of the sample comes from the top ten.

The CDR3 runs 16 amino acids, cysteine and phenylalanine included. Only the CDR3 region is kept as DNA, spanning 48 bases read in frame from base 1. CDR1 and CDR2 are drawn from the germline V gene (reference sequence): PRHDT, FYEKMQ. Between the V and J ends, shortened by 1 base and 0 bases respectively, the junction contains 9 bases. Participants in the prospective study were aged about 18 to 95 years, lived in 20 to 25 United States geographic areas, and enrolled through a virtual design. To assign participants to cohorts, the prospective study relied on clinical history that participants themselves reported in a screening survey and a study questionnaire. Mobile phlebotomists in the prospective study collected whole blood, serum and a nasopharyngeal or oropharyngeal swab from every participant. Additional blood draws and questionnaires over an approximately two-month period could optionally be provided by prospective study participants. Before DNA extraction, blood samples from the prospective study were shipped at room temperature or frozen.

Sample: PBMCs or T cells enriched from blood (not recorded which). The clonotype comes from a woman aged 35 to 49 in a cohort exposed to, infected with or recovered from COVID-19 (not recorded which). The chain couples TRBV13 to TRBJ2-2; the D gene is possibly TRBD2, with 5 bases matching. The CDR3: CASSLAGFANTGELFF. At the DNA level, the sequence is TGTGCCAGCAGCTTAGCGGGGTTCGCGAACACCGGGGAGCTGTTTTTT.